This T cell receptor (beta chain) was sequenced in a study of cytomegalovirus exposure and HLA in healthy donors (dated by TCRdb to 2016 to 2017). Looking at the study overall: The 666 repertoires of the first cohort and the approximately 130 validation repertoires were produced on the same platform, according to a later analysis. The study was designed to test whether signatures of past pathogen exposure could be identified by cataloging public T cell receptors. Besides the first cohort of 500 to 700 subjects, a separate validation cohort made up of over 100 different subjects was used. The study combined high-throughput TCR immunosequencing, statistical association of individual TCRs with disease status, and machine learning to predict cytomegalovirus infection status. What the work shows at the level of the full study, not this receptor alone: In a later analysis, TCRs clustered in the first cohort were found to also tend to co-occur in the roughly 120 validation repertoires, with 94% of cluster scores above 0. Most TCR sequences were seen in very few donors, while some public TCRs were found in many individuals. A later analysis lacked HLA typing for the validation cohort, so it scored co-occurrence in that cohort across all 120 repertoires. In the study, around 150 TCR beta chains were listed as associated with cytomegalovirus. Three of the identified cytomegalovirus-associated TCR beta chains were confirmed in vitro to be specific for cytomegalovirus antigens. The authors suggested that the approach could potentially be extended to other disease states and immunological phenotypes. Cytomegalovirus status was reported to be diagnosed by the classifier with high specificity and sensitivity in both the original and validation cohorts.

About this clone itself: There is no known antigen for this receptor. There are no base qualities to consult, and no much larger clone falls within one base.

The library relied on the immunoSEQ multiplex PCR assay. The paper's data handling went like this. A statistical classification framework was built to diagnose cytomegalovirus status from the catalog of TCR beta chain sequences. TCRdb carries this immuneACCESS record with in-frame sequences only. Its versions omit some clonotypes, under half of them owing to an unresolved V gene in the studies checked, with the rest unexplained. D and trimming come from the DNA, and the V and J calls and clone size come from that table. This sample holds fewer than 350,000 clones; 88% were observed only once. The biggest ten clones account for about 0.86% of the sample. The donors were included in the validation cohort of 120 subjects, a group kept apart from the roughly 670-subject first cohort. Via the germline V gene, CDR1 is SGDLS and CDR2 YYNGEE. From cysteine to phenylalanine, the CDR3 is 17 amino acids long. Just the 51-base CDR3 DNA is kept, in frame starting at base 1. V is trimmed back by 1 base and J by 0 bases, and the junction contains 3 bases that no gene match accounts for.

The chain joins TRBV9 to TRBJ2-2; 10 junctional bases match TRBD2. The sequence was collected from a woman aged 18-35 years in good health and CMV-seronegative. Sequencing input: PBMCs. The base sequence is TGTGCCAGCAGCGTAACTAGCGGGGATACGAACACCGGGGAGCTGTTTTTT. Translated, it reads CASSVTSGDTNTGELFF.